The 13 T cell receptor beta chains given below trace back to one sample, sequenced in a study of T-cell reconstitution after alpha-beta-depleted transplantation in children. Unique molecular identifiers were incorporated into the prepared TCRbeta library. TCRdb independently ran MiXCR on the PCR reads; one entry per CDR3 protein. This sample has over 550,000 distinct CDR3 sequences; roughly a tenth occur once, and the top ten carry approximately 4.1%. The sequencing here drew on PBMCs from the stem cell graft donor, taken from the stem cell graft. The receptor source for this set is a human donor who donated a stem cell graft to a child with acute myeloid leukemia.

This clonotype occurred many times. The chain is built from TRBV29-1 and TRBJ2-1; 8 nucleotides match TRBD2. The CDR3 loop spans 14 amino acids. J lost 4 bases, V lost 4 bases, and 6 bases had no gene match. Per germline, CDR1 SQVTM and CDR2 ANQGSEA. The DNA of the CDR3 is TGCAGCGTTGTTATTAGCGGGACGTACAATGAGCAGTTCTTC. Amino acids: CSVVISGTYNEQFF.

This clonotype was picked up a small number of times. The rearrangement links TRBV19 to TRBJ2-7; maybe TRBD1 (6 bases). V lost 3 bases to trimming and J lost 3 bases, with 15 bases between them. The CDR3 is made up of 15 amino acids. Looked up from germline, CDR1 is LNHDA and CDR2 is SQIVND (reference sequence). The CDR3 sequence: CASSMSGVFGYEQYF. In nucleotides, the CDR3 is TGTGCCAGTAGTATGTCAGGGGTGTTTGGCTACGAGCAGTACTTC.

This chain uses TRBV15 with TRBJ2-3, with 8 positions matching TRBD2. Losses at the gene ends were 0 bases for V and 1 base for J; bases not matched to a gene: 6. The germline V gene encodes CDR1 LNHNV and CDR2 YYDKDF (reference sequence). The CDR3 runs to 17 residues. The CDR3 bases are TGTGCCACCAGCAGAGATGGGGTAGCGGGACGCACAGATACGCAGTATTTT. It is translated as CATSRDGVAGRTDTQYF.

The chain uses TRBV4-1 and TRBJ2-2, with TRBD2 matching 14 bases. CDR1 is MGHRA, CDR2 YSYEKL, per germline. Trimming cost V 1 base and J 4 bases; bases outside gene matches: 14. This CDR3 has 21 amino acids. CDR3 residues: CASSQGTLTTSGRAGTGELFF. The CDR3 bases are TGCGCCAGCAGCCAAGGGACCCTGACGACTAGCGGGAGGGCCGGCACCGGGGAGCTGTTTTTT.

The chain recombines TRBV7-8 with TRBJ1-1, with D perhaps TRBD1 (5 bases). The ends were cut back, 5 bases at V and 2 bases at J, with 12 bases in the middle. The CDR3 is made up of 14 amino acids. The germline V gene has CDR1 SGHVS and CDR2 FQNEAQ. As DNA, the CDR3 is TGTGCCAGCAGCCCCAGGGATCTTAACACTGAAGCTTTCTTT. It is translated as CASSPRDLNTEAFF.

This clonotype was observed a few times. This chain links TRBV5-1 with TRBJ2-3, with D possibly being TRBD2 (6 bases). V lost 7 bases and J lost 3, with 24 bases in between. CDR1 is SGHRS, CDR2 YFSETQ, per germline. This CDR3 spans 17 amino acids. In nucleotides, the CDR3 is TGCGCCAGCGCCCGGGAGTCTCGGGCTTACCCAACAGATACGCAGTATTTT. It specifies CASARESRAYPTDTQYF.

This clonotype came up many times. This chain joins TRBV3-1 and TRBJ2-1; TRBD2 aligns across 7 bases. V was pared by 4 bases and J by 0 bases, with 3 bases of the junction left unmatched. Germline CDR1 is LGHDT and CDR2 is YNNKEL (reference sequence). This CDR3 region has 15 residues. The CDR3 reads CASSPGTISYNEQFF. The CDR3 DNA reads TGTGCCAGCAGCCCGGGGACTATCTCCTACAATGAGCAGTTCTTC.

The chain is built from TRBV10-3 and TRBJ2-2, with D maybe TRBD1 (5 bases). Trimming shortened V by 3 bases and J by 6 bases, and 8 bases separated the two germline ends. Germline V CDR1 and CDR2: ENHRY, SYGVKD. The CDR3 covers 13 residues. The CDR3 nucleotides read TGTGCCATCAGTGAATTAGGGGCCGGGGAGCTGTTTTTT. Protein: CAISELGAGELFF.

This clonotype was detected once. The chain recombines TRBV29-1 with TRBJ2-1, with 14 bases fitting TRBD2. J was trimmed by 6 bases and V by 5 bases; bases with no gene match: 3. The CDR3 length is 14 residues. Germline CDR1 reads SQVTM; CDR2 reads ANQGSEA. CDR3 protein: CSVWGLAGVNEQFF. DNA of the CDR3: TGCAGCGTTTGGGGACTAGCGGGAGTCAATGAGCAGTTCTTC.

This clonotype came up many times. V gene TRBV28 combines with J gene TRBJ2-3, with TRBD2 identical over 10 bases. Germline loops: CDR1 MDHEN, CDR2 SYDVKM. The CDR3 runs 16 residues. With 7 bases clipped from V and 0 bases from J, the junction kept 7 bases outside the gene matches. The CDR3 loop is CASTWTSGSSTDTQYF. The CDR3 nucleotides are TGTGCCAGCACCTGGACTAGCGGAAGTAGCACAGATACGCAGTATTTT.

This clonotype was counted between two and nine times. This chain connects TRBV7-6 to TRBJ2-7; perhaps TRBD1 as D (7 bases). The length of the CDR3 is 14 residues. Trimming took 0 bases from V and 7 from J, leaving 13 bases between them. Germline V gene sequence: CDR1 SGHVS, CDR2 FNYEAQ. The CDR3 spells CASSLAGGGLEQYF. The DNA for the CDR3 is TGTGCCAGCAGCTTAGCAGGAGGGGGCCTGGAGCAGTACTTC.

This clonotype was recorded at least ten times. The chain has TRBV12-3 or TRBV12-4 and TRBJ2-2, with 14 bases lining up with TRBD2. CDR3 length: 16 residues. After removal of 7 bases from V and 8 bases from J, the junction contained 9 bases not matched to a gene. In nucleotides, the CDR3 is TGTGCCAGCACCCTGACTAGCGGGAGGGCCGGAGGGGAGCTGTTTTTT. This gives the protein CASTLTSGRAGGELFF.

This clonotype was counted between two and nine times. This sequence joins TRBV15 and TRBJ2-5; no clear D gene. Germline assignment: CDR1 LNHNV and CDR2 YYDKDF (reference sequence). This CDR3 has 15 amino acids. The V and J ends lost 0 bases and 1 base respectively, with 9 bases between them. The CDR3 sequence: CATSRDPRPQETQYF. CDR3 coding DNA: TGTGCCACCAGCAGAGATCCCAGACCCCAAGAGACCCAGTACTTC.